The rows below give T cell receptor beta chains drawn from one sample of a study of response to subunit inactivated influenza vaccine. One entry per CDR3 protein, called by TCRdb with MiXCR from the RT-PCR reads. The repertoire holds 500,000 to 600,000 distinct CDR3 sequences, with under 15% as singletons. The sequences come from PBMCs from blood, collected 40 to 50 days after vaccination. Receptor source: a man aged 45-65 years who received an inactivated influenza vaccine. Each CDR3 is given with its conserved first and last residue. D genes are given only for firm matches. Rows give clone size only sometimes, using once, few, many, or a class for an expanded clone.

TRBJ1-1 | NA | few | TRBV19 | TGTGCCAGTAGTATTGGCGGACCTGAAGCTTTCTTT | CASSIGGPEAFF
TRBJ2-7 | NA | NA | TRBV14 | TGTGCCAGCAGCCAAGTGGCGAACTACGAGCAGTACTTC | CASSQVANYEQYF
TRBJ2-1 | TRBD2 | NA | TRBV3-1 | TGTGCCAGCAGCCAAGGCGGGAGGGCCACCCATGAGCAGTTCTTC | CASSQGGRATHEQFF
TRBJ2-7 | NA | many | TRBV4-3 | TGCGCCAGCAGCCAAGAAAGGCTCCACGAGCAGTACTTC | CASSQERLHEQYF
TRBJ2-1 | TRBD2 | NA | TRBV7-8 | TGTGCCAGCAGCTTAGTAGGGGGCCCGGGACTAGCCCTCTTCAATGAGCAGTTCTTC | CASSLVGGPGLALFNEQFF
TRBJ1-1 | NA | few | TRBV4-2 | TGTGCCAGCAGCCAAGTCGGATCCGAGCAGCTGGCTTTCTTT | CASSQVGSEQLAFF
TRBJ1-6 | NA | NA | TRBV20-1 | TGCAGTGCTAGCGTTACTACGGGACAAAATAATTCACCCCTCCACTTT | CSASVTTGQNNSPLHF
TRBJ2-3 | NA | many | TRBV24-1 | TGTGCCACCAGTGACCCGAAGACCTACGGAAACACAGATACGCAGTATTTT | CATSDPKTYGNTDTQYF
TRBJ2-5 | NA | NA | TRBV7-8 | TGTGCCAGCAGCTTAACCACACTTCAAGAGACCCAGTACTTC | CASSLTTLQETQYF
TRBJ1-1 | NA | few | TRBV5-1 | TGCGCCAGCAGCTTGGGACCGAGTAACACTGAAGCTTTCTTT | CASSLGPSNTEAFF
TRBJ2-1 | NA | few | TRBV7-9 | TGTGCCAGCACTCGGGACTATGAGCAGTTCTTC | CASTRDYEQFF
TRBJ1-2 | NA | many | TRBV10-3 | TGTGCCATCCGCGGATTAGCTAACTATGGCTACACCTTC | CAIRGLANYGYTF
TRBJ2-7 | NA | NA | TRBV20-1 | TGCAGTGCTAGGGATATTCAGACAGGAACCTACGAGCAGTACTTC | CSARDIQTGTYEQYF
TRBJ2-5 | NA | NA | TRBV6-1 | TGTGCCAGCAGTGGAGGGACGGGGTTCGGGACCCAGTACTTC | CASSGGTGFGTQYF
TRBJ2-2 | NA | many | TRBV12-3/TRBV12-4 | TGTGCCAGCAGCCTTCTGGGCAGGGTCATTAAGGCCGGGGAGCTGTTTTTT | CASSLLGRVIKAGELFF
TRBJ2-1 | NA | few | TRBV20-1 | TGCAGTGCTAGAGCGATTGGACCACGGGGGAGTGTCAATGAGCAGTTCTTC | CSARAIGPRGSVNEQFF
TRBJ2-5 | NA | NA | TRBV12-5 | TGTGCTAGTGGTTTGGCAGCCGGGGAGACCCAGTACTTC | CASGLAAGETQYF
TRBJ2-1 | TRBD2 | many | TRBV20-1 | TGCAGTGCTAGCGGGCGGGGGGCGTACAATGAGCAGTTCTTC | CSASGRGAYNEQFF
TRBJ2-2 | NA | few | TRBV20-1 | TGCAGTGCTAGAGATTACGGGGTGGACGGGGAGCTGTTTTTT | CSARDYGVDGELFF
TRBJ2-2 | NA | NA | TRBV7-6 | TGTGCCAGCAGCTCTAATACGGGGTCCGGGGAGCTGTATTTT | CASSSNTGSGELYF
TRBJ2-3 | NA | NA | TRBV30 | TGTGCCTGGAACGGTGATACGCAGTATTTT | CAWNGDTQYF
TRBJ2-1 | NA | NA | TRBV20-1 | TGCAGTGCTAGGCCCGGGGCCTCGTCCTACACTGAGCAGTTCTTC | CSARPGASSYTEQFF
TRBJ2-1 | NA | few | TRBV12-3/TRBV12-4 | TGTGCCAGCAGCTCCGGGGTTAGCTCGGGAAATGAGCAGTTCTTC | CASSSGVSSGNEQFF
TRBJ1-4 | NA | NA | TRBV5-1 | TGCGCCAGCAGTCTGATGGGGGGCGAGGATGAAAAACTGTTTTTT | CASSLMGGEDEKLFF
TRBJ1-1 | NA | few | TRBV10-3 | TGTGCCATCAGTGAGCGTAGGAACACTGAAGCTTTCTTT | CAISERRNTEAFF
TRBJ2-5 | NA | few | TRBV7-2 | TGTGCCAGCAGCTTAGCCCCAGTGTACCAAGAGACCCAGTACTTC | CASSLAPVYQETQYF
TRBJ2-1 | NA | once | TRBV7-2 | TGTGCCAGCAGCCCTGGACGAACGGTGCAGTTCTTC | CASSPGRTVQFF
TRBJ1-2 | NA | few | TRBV20-1 | TGCAGTGCTAGGGCAGGGGCTTCAGATGGCTACACCTTC | CSARAGASDGYTF
TRBJ2-7 | NA | NA | TRBV21-1 | TGTGCCAGCATCCCTCCCCTACACCGGAGCTCCTACGAGCAGTACTTC | CASIPPLHRSSYEQYF